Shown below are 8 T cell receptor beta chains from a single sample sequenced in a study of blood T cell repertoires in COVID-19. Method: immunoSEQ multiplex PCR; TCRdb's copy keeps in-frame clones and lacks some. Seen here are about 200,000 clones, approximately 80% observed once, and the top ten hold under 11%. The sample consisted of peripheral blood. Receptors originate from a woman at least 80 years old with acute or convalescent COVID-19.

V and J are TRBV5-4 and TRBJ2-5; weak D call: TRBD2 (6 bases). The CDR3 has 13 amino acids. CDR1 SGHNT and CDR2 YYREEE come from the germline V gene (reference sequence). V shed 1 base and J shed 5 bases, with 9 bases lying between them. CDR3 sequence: CASSLNRGETQYF. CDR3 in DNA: TGTGCCAGCAGCTTGAACCGGGGGGAGACCCAGTACTTC.

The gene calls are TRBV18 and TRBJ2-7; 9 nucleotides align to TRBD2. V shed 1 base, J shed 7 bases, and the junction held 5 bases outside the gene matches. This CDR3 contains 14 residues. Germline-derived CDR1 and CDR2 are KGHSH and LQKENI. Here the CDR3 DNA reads TGTGCCAGCTCACCACAAGCGGGAGGTCAAGAGCAGTACTTC. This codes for CASSPQAGGQEQYF. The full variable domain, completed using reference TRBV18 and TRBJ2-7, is NAGVMQNPRHLVRRRGQEARLRCSPMKGHSHVYWYRQLPEEGLKFMVYLQKENIIDESGMPKERFSAEFPKEGPSILRIQQVVRGDSAAYFCASSPQAGGQEQYFGPGTRLTVT.

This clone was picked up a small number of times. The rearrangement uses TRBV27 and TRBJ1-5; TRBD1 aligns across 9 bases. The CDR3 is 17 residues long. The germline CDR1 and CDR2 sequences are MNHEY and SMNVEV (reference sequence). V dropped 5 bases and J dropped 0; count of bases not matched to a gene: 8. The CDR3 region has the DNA TGTGCCAGCAGTCCGACCGGGACAGGGTATAGCAATCAGCCCCAGCATTTT. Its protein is CASSPTGTGYSNQPQHF.

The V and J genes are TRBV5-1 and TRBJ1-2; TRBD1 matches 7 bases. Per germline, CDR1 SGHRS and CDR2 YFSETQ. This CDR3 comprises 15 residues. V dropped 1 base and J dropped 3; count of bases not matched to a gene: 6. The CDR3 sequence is CASSLTSGTDYGYTF. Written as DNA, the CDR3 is TGCGCCAGCAGCTTGACCTCCGGGACAGACTATGGCTACACCTTC. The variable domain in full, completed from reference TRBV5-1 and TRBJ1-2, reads KAGVTQTPRYLIKTRGQQVTLSCSPISGHRSVSWYQQTPGQGLQFLFEYFSETQRNKGNFPGRFSGRQFSNSRSEMNVSTLELGDSALYLCASSLTSGTDYGYTFGSGTRLTVV.

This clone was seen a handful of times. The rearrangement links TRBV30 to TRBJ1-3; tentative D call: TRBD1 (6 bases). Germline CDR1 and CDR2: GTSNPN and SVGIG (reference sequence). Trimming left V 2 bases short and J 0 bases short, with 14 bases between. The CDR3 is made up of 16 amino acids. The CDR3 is CAWSFQGTFSGNTIYF. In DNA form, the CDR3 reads TGTGCCTGGAGTTTCCAAGGGACATTCTCTGGAAACACCATATATTTT.

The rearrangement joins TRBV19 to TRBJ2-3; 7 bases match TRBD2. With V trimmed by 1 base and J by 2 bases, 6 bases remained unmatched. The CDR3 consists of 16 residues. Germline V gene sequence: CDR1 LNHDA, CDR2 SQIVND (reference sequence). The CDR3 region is CASSIVGGRTTDTQYF. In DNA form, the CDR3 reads TGTGCCAGTAGTATAGTCGGGGGGAGAACCACAGATACGCAGTATTTT.

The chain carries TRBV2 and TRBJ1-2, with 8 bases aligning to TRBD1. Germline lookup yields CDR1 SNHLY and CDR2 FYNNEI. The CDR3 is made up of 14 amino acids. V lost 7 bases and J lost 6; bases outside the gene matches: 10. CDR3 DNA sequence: TGTGCCAGCATACGGAGGACAGGGAGGGATGGCTACACCTTC. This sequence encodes CASIRRTGRDGYTF.

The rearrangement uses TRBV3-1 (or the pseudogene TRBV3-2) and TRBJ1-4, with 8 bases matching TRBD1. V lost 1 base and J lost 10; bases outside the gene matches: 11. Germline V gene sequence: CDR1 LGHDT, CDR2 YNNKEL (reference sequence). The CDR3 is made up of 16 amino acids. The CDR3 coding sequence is TGTGCCAGCAGCCAAGGCCCGGGACAGGATTCAATAAAACTGTTTTTT. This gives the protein CASSQGPGQDSIKLFF.